This T cell receptor beta chain comes out of a study of blood T cells in healthy people across ages. Overall study context: Template switching captured about one barcoded beta molecule per two T cells. Regarding the study as a whole: Whereas aged donors had fewer naive CD4+ cells, long-lived donors had more of them and higher diversity. Unknown CMV status may confound age-related changes in expanded clones.

The donors, aged 6 to 90, were healthy Caucasians from Russia. This clonotype was seen at least ten times. The antigen is unknown. A much more abundant neighbour one base away suggests this may be a read error. It was with a sample-barcoded 5' primer and a J-beta primer mix that a second PCR of about 6 to 12 cycles was run. TCRdb ran MiXCR on the 5' RACE reads and lists one entry per CDR3 protein. Among hundreds of thousands of distinct CDR3 sequences, approximately 60% were seen once, and the ten largest hold about a quarter. There are 15 residues in the CDR3. V trimming: 0 bases; J trimming: 11 bases; junction bases outside the gene matches: 13. The germline CDR1 and CDR2 sequences are SQVTM and ANQGSEA.

This sequence was found in a man aged 40-50 years in good health. The material sequenced was blood. This rearrangement joins TRBV29-1 to TRBJ2-5, with 9 bases matching TRBD2. CDR3 region: CSVEDLGTSLNEQYF. CDR3 DNA: TGCAGCGTTGAAGATCTTGGGACTAGCTTGAATGAGCAGTACTTC.